The T cell receptor beta chain under discussion was sequenced for a study of Ad26.COV2.S vaccination and SARS-CoV-2 variants. Points from the study as a whole: Researchers cautioned that TCR breadth and depth analyses may have underestimated total T cell responses.

Assay: immunoSEQ multiplex PCR; the TCRdb copy retains only in-frame clones and omits some. This table holds about 420,000 clones, roughly 88% found once. With 5 bases removed from V and 5 bases from J, the gap between germline ends came to 10 bases. This CDR3 has 14 amino acids. CDR1 MNHEY and CDR2 SMNVEV come from the germline V gene (reference sequence). Treatment of the sample: 15 to 20 received Ad26.COV2.S at low or high dose, single or two shots; roughly five received placebo; per-sample allocation not given. Collection of samples fell on day 63 after the first vaccine or placebo injection. Within Boston, the person who donated was an adult of 18-55 years. Points on this clone: The antigen is undetermined.

This rearrangement joins TRBV27 to TRBJ1-6; D might be TRBD1 (5 bases). The receptor's source is a person between 18 and 65 years old who received the Ad26.COV2.S COVID-19 vaccine or a placebo. The source material was peripheral blood, sampled in a trial of Ad26.COV2.S vaccine versus placebo. CDR3 bases: TGTGCCAGCAGTCGGGGAGGGGATAATTCACCCCTCCACTTT. Protein: CASSRGGDNSPLHF.